Listed below are T cell receptor beta chains from one sample, sequenced in a study of T cell responses to AZD1222 COVID-19 vaccine. Profiling relied on immunoSEQ multiplex PCR, and the TCRdb table lists in-frame clones only, not all of them. The repertoire holds under 140,000 clones, with around 85% as singletons. Specimen: peripheral blood, collected on day 0 of AZD1222 vaccination. Every receptor here comes from an adult in good health. Each CDR3 is given with its conserved first and last residue. Fields, in order: D gene, clone size, J gene, V gene, CDR3 protein, CDR3 DNA. A D gene is named only where the DNA matches it firmly. Expanded clones are given a class, and other clones once, few, many or no size at all.

d_gene: TRBD2; abundance: few; j_gene: TRBJ2-1; v_gene: TRBV24-1; CDR3aa: CATSDRSSGSNEQFF; CDR3nt: TGTGCCACCAGTGATAGGTCTAGCGGGAGCAATGAGCAGTTCTTC
d_gene: .; abundance: .; j_gene: TRBJ2-3; v_gene: TRBV4-3; CDR3aa: CASSQVSSADTQYF; CDR3nt: TGCGCCAGCAGCCAAGTCTCAAGTGCAGATACGCAGTATTTT
d_gene: .; abundance: .; j_gene: TRBJ1-1; v_gene: TRBV9; CDR3aa: CASSVEGNTEAFF; CDR3nt: TGTGCCAGCAGCGTAGAAGGAAATACTGAAGCTTTCTTT
d_gene: .; abundance: .; j_gene: TRBJ1-5; v_gene: TRBV7-2; CDR3aa: CASSFLGQASQHF; CDR3nt: TGTGCCAGCAGCTTTCTAGGCCAGGCCTCCCAGCATTTT
d_gene: TRBD2; abundance: .; j_gene: TRBJ2-1; v_gene: TRBV19; CDR3aa: CASRAQRGGYNEQFF; CDR3nt: TGTGCCAGTAGAGCCCAGCGGGGGGGTTACAATGAGCAGTTCTTC
d_gene: .; abundance: .; j_gene: TRBJ2-3; v_gene: TRBV9; CDR3aa: CASSSSLGASTDTQYF; CDR3nt: TGTGCCAGCAGCTCATCCTTAGGGGCCAGCACAGATACGCAGTATTTT
d_gene: TRBD1; abundance: few; j_gene: TRBJ2-2; v_gene: TRBV11-3; CDR3aa: CASSRDRGLTVGELFF; CDR3nt: TGTGCCAGCAGCCGGGACAGGGGCCTGACCGTCGGGGAGCTGTTTTTT
d_gene: TRBD1; abundance: .; j_gene: TRBJ2-1; v_gene: TRBV28; CDR3aa: CASTPGQGNYNEQFF; CDR3nt: TGTGCCAGCACTCCGGGACAGGGGAACTACAATGAGCAGTTCTTC
d_gene: .; abundance: .; j_gene: TRBJ2-7; v_gene: TRBV18; CDR3aa: CASSPGPTGEQYF; CDR3nt: TGTGCCAGCTCACCGGGGCCGACGGGCGAGCAGTACTTC
d_gene: .; abundance: once; j_gene: TRBJ2-7; v_gene: TRBV9; CDR3aa: CASSVEREPYEQYF; CDR3nt: TGTGCCAGCAGCGTAGAACGGGAACCCTACGAGCAGTACTTC
d_gene: TRBD1; abundance: .; j_gene: TRBJ1-6; v_gene: TRBV4-1; CDR3aa: CASSQGYGTGGSPLHF; CDR3nt: TGCGCCAGCAGCCAAGGGTACGGGACAGGGGGGTCACCCCTCCACTTT
d_gene: .; abundance: .; j_gene: TRBJ2-7; v_gene: TRBV13; CDR3aa: CASSSPTGDEYEQYF; CDR3nt: TGTGCCAGCAGCTCCCCGACGGGGGATGAGTACGAGCAGTACTTC
d_gene: .; abundance: .; j_gene: TRBJ1-1; v_gene: TRBV4-3; CDR3aa: CASSQGQGTVNTEAFF; CDR3nt: TGCGCCAGCAGCCAAGGGCAGGGGACTGTCAACACTGAAGCTTTCTTT
d_gene: TRBD2; abundance: .; j_gene: TRBJ2-5; v_gene: TRBV9; CDR3aa: CASSTDWRGYQETQYF; CDR3nt: TGTGCCAGCAGTACCGACTGGCGGGGGTACCAAGAGACCCAGTACTTC
d_gene: .; abundance: .; j_gene: TRBJ1-1; v_gene: TRBV9; CDR3aa: CASSPRGEVNTEAFF; CDR3nt: TGTGCCAGCAGCCCTAGGGGAGAAGTTAACACTGAAGCTTTCTTT
d_gene: .; abundance: .; j_gene: TRBJ1-1; v_gene: TRBV5-1; CDR3aa: CASSLGGDLNTEAFF; CDR3nt: TGCGCCAGCAGCTTGGGGGGAGACCTGAACACTGAAGCTTTCTTT
d_gene: .; abundance: .; j_gene: TRBJ1-2; v_gene: TRBV30; CDR3aa: CAWTRGPGGYGYTF; CDR3nt: TGTGCCTGGACTAGGGGCCCGGGGGGCTATGGCTACACCTTC
d_gene: TRBD1; abundance: .; j_gene: TRBJ1-5; v_gene: TRBV6-5; CDR3aa: CASQFAGGGNQPQHF; CDR3nt: TGTGCCAGCCAATTTGCAGGGGGCGGCAATCAGCCCCAGCATTTT
d_gene: .; abundance: once; j_gene: TRBJ2-5; v_gene: TRBV19; CDR3aa: CASSMGQGLKETQYF; CDR3nt: TGTGCCAGTAGTATGGGGCAGGGTTTGAAAGAGACCCAGTACTTC
d_gene: .; abundance: .; j_gene: TRBJ2-7; v_gene: TRBV2; CDR3aa: CASSRDDEQYF; CDR3nt: TGTGCCAGCAGCAGGGATGACGAGCAGTACTTC
d_gene: TRBD2; abundance: .; j_gene: TRBJ2-2; v_gene: TRBV23-1; CDR3aa: CASSRVRTSGSPTGELFF; CDR3nt: TGCGCCAGCAGTCGCGTCCGGACTAGCGGGAGTCCAACCGGGGAGCTGTTTTTT
d_gene: .; abundance: .; j_gene: TRBJ2-7; v_gene: TRBV6-5; CDR3aa: CASSLSYSGTYEQYF; CDR3nt: TGTGCCAGCAGTCTATCTTACTCCGGTACCTACGAGCAGTACTTC
d_gene: .; abundance: few; j_gene: TRBJ2-7; v_gene: TRBV14; CDR3aa: CASSQWAYEQYF; CDR3nt: TGTGCCAGCAGCCAATGGGCATACGAGCAGTACTTC
d_gene: .; abundance: .; j_gene: TRBJ2-2; v_gene: TRBV5-1; CDR3aa: CASSLVAGSTGELFF; CDR3nt: TGCGCCAGCAGCTTGGTTGCTGGGTCCACCGGGGAGCTGTTTTTT
d_gene: .; abundance: .; j_gene: TRBJ1-4; v_gene: TRBV14; CDR3aa: CASSQVGRKLFF; CDR3nt: TGTGCCAGCAGCCAGGTTGGGAGAAAACTGTTTTTT
d_gene: TRBD2; abundance: .; j_gene: TRBJ2-3; v_gene: TRBV30; CDR3aa: CAWSPSGAAYTQYF; CDR3nt: TGTGCCTGGAGTCCCAGCGGGGCAGCCTATACGCAGTATTTT